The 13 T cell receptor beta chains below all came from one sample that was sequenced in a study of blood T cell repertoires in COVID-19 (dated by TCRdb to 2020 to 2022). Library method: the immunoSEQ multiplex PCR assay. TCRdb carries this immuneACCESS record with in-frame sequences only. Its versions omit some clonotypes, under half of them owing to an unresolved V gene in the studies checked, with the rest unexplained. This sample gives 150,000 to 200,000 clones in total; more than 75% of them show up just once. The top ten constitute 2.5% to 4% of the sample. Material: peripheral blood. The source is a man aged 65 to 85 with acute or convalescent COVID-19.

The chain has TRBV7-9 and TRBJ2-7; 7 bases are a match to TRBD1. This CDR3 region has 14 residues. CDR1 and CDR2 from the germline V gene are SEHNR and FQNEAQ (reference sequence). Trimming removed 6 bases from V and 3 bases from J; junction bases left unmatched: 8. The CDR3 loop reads CASSPGTEIYEQYF. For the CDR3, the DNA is TGTGCCAGCAGTCCCGGGACAGAAATCTACGAGCAGTACTTC.

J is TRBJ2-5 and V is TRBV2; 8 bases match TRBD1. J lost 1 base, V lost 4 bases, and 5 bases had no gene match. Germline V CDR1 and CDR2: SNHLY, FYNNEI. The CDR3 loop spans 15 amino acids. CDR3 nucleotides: TGTGCCAGCAGTGGACAGGGGACGACCCAAGAGACCCAGTACTTC. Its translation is CASSGQGTTQETQYF.

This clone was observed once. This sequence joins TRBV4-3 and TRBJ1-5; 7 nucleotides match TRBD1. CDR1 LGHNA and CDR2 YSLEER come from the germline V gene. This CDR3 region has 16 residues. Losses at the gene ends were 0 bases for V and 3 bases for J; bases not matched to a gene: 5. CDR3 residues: CASSQEAGQYNQPQHF. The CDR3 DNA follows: TGCGCCAGCAGCCAAGAGGCGGGACAGTACAATCAGCCCCAGCATTTT.

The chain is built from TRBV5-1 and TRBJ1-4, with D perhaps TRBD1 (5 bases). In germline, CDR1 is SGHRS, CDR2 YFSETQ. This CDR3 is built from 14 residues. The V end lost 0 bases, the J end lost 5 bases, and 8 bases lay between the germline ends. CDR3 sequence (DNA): TGCGCCAGCAGCTTGGGACAGTTGAATGAAAAACTGTTTTTT. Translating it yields CASSLGQLNEKLFF.

For the CDR3, the DNA is TGTGCCAGCAGTCCCGGGACTGTGGGGGATCAGCCCCAGCATTTT. Protein product: CASSPGTVGDQPQHF. The V call is TRBV6-1, the J call TRBJ1-5, with D possibly being TRBD1 (5 bases). This CDR3 is 15 amino acids long. Trimming took 5 bases from V and 5 from J, leaving 16 bases between them. Germline V gene sequence: CDR1 MNHNS, CDR2 SASEGT.

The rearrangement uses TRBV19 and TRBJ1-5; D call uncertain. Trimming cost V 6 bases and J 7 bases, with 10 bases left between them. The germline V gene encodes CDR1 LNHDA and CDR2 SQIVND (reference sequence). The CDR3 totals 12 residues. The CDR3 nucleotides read TGTGCCAGTAGAGCTGGAGAGCAGCCCCAGCATTTT. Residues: CASRAGEQPQHF.

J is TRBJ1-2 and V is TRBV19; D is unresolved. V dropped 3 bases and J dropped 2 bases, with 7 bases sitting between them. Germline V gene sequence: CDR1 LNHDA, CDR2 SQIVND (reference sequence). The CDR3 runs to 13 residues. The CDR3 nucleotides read TGTGCCAGTAGTATGATGCAGAACTATGGCTACACCTTC. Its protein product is CASSMMQNYGYTF.

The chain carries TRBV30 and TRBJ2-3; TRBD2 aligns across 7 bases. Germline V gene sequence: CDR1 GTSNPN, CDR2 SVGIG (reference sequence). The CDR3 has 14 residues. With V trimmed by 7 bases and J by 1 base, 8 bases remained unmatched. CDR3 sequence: CAYTPSGGTDTQYF. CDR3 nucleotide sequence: TGTGCCTATACCCCCAGCGGGGGCACAGATACGCAGTATTTT.

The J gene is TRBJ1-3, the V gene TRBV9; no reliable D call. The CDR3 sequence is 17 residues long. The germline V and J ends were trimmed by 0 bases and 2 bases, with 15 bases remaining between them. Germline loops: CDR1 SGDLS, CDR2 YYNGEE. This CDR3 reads CASSVGLVGATGNTIYF. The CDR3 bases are TGTGCCAGCAGCGTAGGGCTTGTGGGAGCTACTGGAAACACCATATATTTT.

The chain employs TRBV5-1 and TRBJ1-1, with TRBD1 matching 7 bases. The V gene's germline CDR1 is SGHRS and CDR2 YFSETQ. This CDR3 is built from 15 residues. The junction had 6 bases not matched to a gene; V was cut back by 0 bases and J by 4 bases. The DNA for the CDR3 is TGCGCCAGCAGCTTGGTTGGCAGGGGGTCCACTGAAGCTTTCTTT. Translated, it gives CASSLVGRGSTEAFF.

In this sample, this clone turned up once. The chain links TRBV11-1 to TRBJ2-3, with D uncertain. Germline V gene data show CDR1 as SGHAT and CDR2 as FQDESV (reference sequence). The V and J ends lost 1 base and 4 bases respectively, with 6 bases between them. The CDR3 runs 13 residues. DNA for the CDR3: TGTGCCAGCAGCTTAGTACTCCCAGATACGCAGTATTTT. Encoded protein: CASSLVLPDTQYF. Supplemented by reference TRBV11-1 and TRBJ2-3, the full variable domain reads EAEVAQSPRYKITEKSQAVAFWCDPISGHATLYWYRQILGQGPELLVQFQDESVVDDSQLPKDRFSAERLKGVDSTLKIQPAELGDSAMYLCASSLVLPDTQYFGPGTRLTVL.

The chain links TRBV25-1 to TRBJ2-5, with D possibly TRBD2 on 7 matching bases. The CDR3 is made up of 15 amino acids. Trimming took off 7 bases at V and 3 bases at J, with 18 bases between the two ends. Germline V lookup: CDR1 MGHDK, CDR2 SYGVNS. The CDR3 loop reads CASNGEGGQKETQYF. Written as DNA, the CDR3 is TGTGCCAGCAATGGGGAGGGGGGGCAGAAAGAGACCCAGTACTTC.

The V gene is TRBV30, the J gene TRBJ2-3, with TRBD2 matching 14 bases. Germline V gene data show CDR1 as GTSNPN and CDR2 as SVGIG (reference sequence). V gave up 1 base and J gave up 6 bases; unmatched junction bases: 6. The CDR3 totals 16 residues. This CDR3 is CAWSGTSGGPADTQYF. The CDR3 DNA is TGTGCCTGGAGTGGGACTAGCGGGGGGCCCGCGGATACGCAGTATTTT.